What follows are 26 T cell receptor beta chains derived from one specimen sequenced in a study of T cells in localized non-small cell lung cancer. Profiled with immunoSEQ multiplex PCR; TCRdb holds only in-frame clones, not every one. The table has approximately 41,000 clones, roughly 90% seen once. The sequencing used peripheral blood, collected before any cancer treatment. These receptors all stem from a female donor aged 60 or older with stage I squamous cell lung carcinoma.

This chain uses TRBV7-9 with TRBJ2-1; the match to TRBD2 covers 11 bases. The CDR3 spans 17 residues. The germline V gene has CDR1 SEHNR and CDR2 FQNEAQ (reference sequence). V lost 5 bases, J lost 13 bases, and 19 bases stayed unmatched. The CDR3 is CASSNGGGTSGTSTQFF. CDR3 DNA: TGTGCCAGCAGCAATGGAGGGGGGACTAGCGGAACATCTACTCAGTTCTTC.

V gene TRBV18 combines with J gene TRBJ2-6, with a weak D call TRBD1 (6 bases). V lost 1 base to trimming and J lost 3 bases, with 7 bases between them. Germline CDR1 reads KGHSH; CDR2 reads LQKENI. This CDR3 spans 15 amino acids. CDR3 DNA sequence: TGTGCCAGCTCACCACGGGGGCTTGGGGCCAACGTCCTGACTTTC. Translating it yields CASSPRGLGANVLTF.

This chain uses TRBV30 with TRBJ2-1; tentative D call: TRBD2 (6 bases). Germline-derived CDR1 and CDR2 are GTSNPN and SVGIG (reference sequence). The CDR3 totals 14 residues. The V gene lost 4 bases and the J gene lost 3 bases, with 13 bases spanning the gap. The DNA for the CDR3 is TGTGCCTGGATAAAAGGCGGGGTCTACAATGAGCAGTTCTTC. As protein: CAWIKGGVYNEQFF.

The chain uses TRBV7-2 and TRBJ2-5; D gene ambiguous. This CDR3 comprises 11 residues. The V end lost 5 bases, the J end lost 7 bases, and 8 bases lay between the germline ends. CDR1 and CDR2 (germline): SGHTA, FQGNSA. For the CDR3, the DNA is TGTGCCAGCAGCCTATATGGGACCCAGTACTTC. It encodes CASSLYGTQYF.

The chain combines TRBV7-3 with TRBJ2-1, with D unclear. CDR3 size: 11 residues. From germline, CDR1 is SGHTA and CDR2 FQGTGA. CDR3 loop: CASGFGNEQFF. The CDR3 bases are TGTGCATCTGGGTTTGGGAATGAGCAGTTCTTC.

This rearrangement joins TRBV5-5 to TRBJ1-2, with a weak D call TRBD1 (5 bases). The CDR3 extends over 15 amino acids. Germline CDR1 and CDR2: SGHKS and YYEKEE (reference sequence). V was clipped by 2 bases and J by 0 bases, with 11 bases between them. The CDR3: CASSLTTETNYGYTF. As DNA, the CDR3 is TGTGCCAGCAGCTTAACGACAGAAACTAACTATGGCTACACCTTC.

The J gene is TRBJ1-3, the V gene TRBV5-1; TRBD1 aligns across 8 bases. From germline, CDR1 is SGHRS and CDR2 YFSETQ. The CDR3 length is 15 residues. V lost 4 bases, J lost 4 bases, and 7 bases stayed unmatched. The CDR3 protein is CASSPGDRSGNTIYF. The CDR3 region has the DNA TGCGCCAGCAGCCCCGGGGACAGGTCGGGAAACACCATATATTTT.

The chain combines TRBV30 with TRBJ1-4; the match to TRBD1 covers 7 bases. CDR1 GTSNPN and CDR2 SVGIG come from the germline V gene (reference sequence). Unmatched junction bases numbered 6, after V lost 4 bases and J lost 10 bases. This CDR3 is 12 amino acids long. The DNA of the CDR3 is TGTGCCTGGACAGGGGGACTCGGAAAACTGTTTTTT. It specifies CAWTGGLGKLFF.

The V call is TRBV6-4, the J call TRBJ1-2; unclear D gene. The V gene's germline CDR1 is MRHNA and CDR2 SNTAGT. CDR3 length: 13 residues. Trimming shortened V by 2 bases and J by 8 bases, and 12 bases separated the two germline ends. The CDR3 DNA reads as TGTGCCAGCAGTGACCCCAGCCGTGGAGGCTACACCTTC. It translates to CASSDPSRGGYTF.

The chain carries TRBV10-1 and TRBJ2-3, with TRBD2 matching 7 bases. Trimming at V came to 6 bases and at J to 7 bases, leaving 16 bases not matched to a gene. The CDR3 loop spans 16 amino acids. Germline V CDR1 and CDR2: WNHNN, SYGVQD (reference sequence). DNA for the CDR3: TGCGCCAGCAGGTCCGGGAGGCTTGGACGGAGCTATACGCAGTATTTT. It codes for CASRSGRLGRSYTQYF.

The chain combines TRBV5-1 with TRBJ2-1; D possibly corresponds to TRBD1 (6 bases). Germline V lookup: CDR1 SGHRS, CDR2 YFSETQ. V dropped 4 bases and J dropped 2 bases, with 13 bases sitting between them. This CDR3 contains 15 residues. The CDR3 is CASSASGQPYNEQFF. The CDR3 bases are TGCGCCAGCAGCGCCTCGGGACAACCCTACAATGAGCAGTTCTTC.

The rearrangement joins TRBV6-1 to TRBJ2-4, with 11 bases fitting TRBD1. The V segment lost 5 bases and the J segment 5 bases; nucleotides outside the gene matches: 5. The germline V gene encodes CDR1 MNHNS and CDR2 SASEGT. The CDR3 is made up of 15 amino acids. The CDR3 DNA follows: TGTGCCAGCAGTCGGACAGGGGGCGTCGAAAACATTCAGTACTTC. It translates to CASSRTGGVENIQYF.

The chain carries TRBV5-1 and TRBJ1-2; no definite D call. CDR3 length: 15 residues. V lost 1 base to trimming and J lost 8 bases, with 18 bases between them. CDR1 and CDR2 (germline): SGHRS, YFSETQ. The CDR3 is CASSLFGEGPGGYTF. Written as DNA, the CDR3 is TGCGCCAGCAGCTTGTTCGGGGAAGGGCCGGGAGGCTACACCTTC.

The chain has TRBV7-9 and TRBJ2-5, with D perhaps TRBD1 or TRBD2 (5 bases each). CDR3 size: 13 residues. The V gene's germline CDR1 is SEHNR and CDR2 FQNEAQ (reference sequence). Trimming took 4 bases from V and 5 from J, leaving 11 bases between them. CDR3: CASSWDLVETQYF. CDR3 nucleotide sequence: TGTGCCAGCAGCTGGGACCTGGTGGAGACCCAGTACTTC.

This sequence joins TRBV5-1 and TRBJ2-3; D gene unclear. In germline, CDR1 is SGHRS, CDR2 YFSETQ. V lost 0 bases to trimming and J lost 0 bases, with 5 bases between them. The CDR3 spans 14 residues. CDR3 DNA: TGCGCCAGCAGCTTGGAGTTAAGCACAGATACGCAGTATTTT. Translated, it gives CASSLELSTDTQYF.

The chain recombines TRBV27 with TRBJ1-2; D is undetermined. V was clipped by 1 base and J by 2 bases, with 11 bases between them. The germline gives CDR1 MNHEY, CDR2 SMNVEV (reference sequence). The CDR3 is made up of 15 amino acids. Here the CDR3 reads CASSLYQGWNYGYTF. In DNA form, the CDR3 reads TGTGCCAGCAGTTTATACCAAGGATGGAACTATGGCTACACCTTC.

This chain joins TRBV7-9 and TRBJ2-5; 7 bases map to TRBD2. V dropped 5 bases and J dropped 7; count of bases not matched to a gene: 10. Germline CDR1 reads SEHNR; CDR2 reads FQNEAQ (reference sequence). The CDR3 covers 14 residues. The CDR3 sequence is CASSGLAGSGTQYF. CDR3 DNA: TGTGCCAGCAGCGGGTTAGCGGGTTCCGGGACCCAGTACTTC.

The chain employs TRBV30 and TRBJ2-4; TRBD1 agrees at 8 bases. The CDR3 contains 13 residues. Looked up from germline, CDR1 is GTSNPN and CDR2 is SVGIG (reference sequence). The J segment lost 6 bases and the V segment lost 1 base, leaving 2 bases of the junction unmatched. This CDR3 reads CAWSGDRGNIQYF. CDR3 in DNA: TGTGCCTGGAGTGGCGACAGGGGAAACATTCAGTACTTC.

This rearrangement joins TRBV30 to TRBJ1-2; D not resolved. Looked up from germline, CDR1 is GTSNPN and CDR2 is SVGIG (reference sequence). V was pared by 4 bases and J by 2 bases, with 14 bases between. This CDR3 region has 14 residues. CDR3 coding DNA: TGTGCCTGGACCCGTCCTAGGGAGAACTATGGCTACACCTTC. Translated, it gives CAWTRPRENYGYTF.

This chain links TRBV27 with TRBJ1-1; D may be TRBD1 (6 bases). V lost 0 bases, J lost 2 bases, and 10 bases lay in between. CDR3 length: 15 amino acids. Germline CDR1 MNHEY, CDR2 SMNVEV (reference sequence). The CDR3 loop is CASSLSWTANTEAFF. CDR3 sequence (DNA): TGTGCCAGCAGTTTATCCTGGACAGCAAACACTGAAGCTTTCTTT.

This clone was picked up a small number of times. V is TRBV20-1 and J is TRBJ2-3; a possible D gene is TRBD2 (5 bases). CDR1 and CDR2 from the germline V gene are DFQATT and SNEGSKA (reference sequence). The CDR3 has 10 residues. V was trimmed by 6 bases and J by 10 bases, leaving 11 bases between them. For the CDR3, the DNA is TGCAGTGCAAAAGAGGGCTCGCAGTATTTT. It specifies CSAKEGSQYF.

The chain couples TRBV7-9 to TRBJ2-1, with no clear D. The V and J ends lost 3 bases and 6 bases respectively, with 9 bases between them. The CDR3 loop spans 13 amino acids. CDR1 is SEHNR and CDR2 is FQNEAQ in the germline V gene (reference sequence). This CDR3 reads CASSLPGGNEQFF. The CDR3 bases are TGTGCCAGCAGCTTGCCTGGTGGCAATGAGCAGTTCTTC.

This chain connects TRBV18 to TRBJ2-5; no reliable D call. V was trimmed by 2 bases and J by 4 bases, leaving 5 bases between them. The germline V gene encodes CDR1 KGHSH and CDR2 LQKENI. There are 12 residues in the CDR3. The CDR3 DNA sequence: TGTGCCAGCTCACCAAGGATAGAGACCCAGTACTTC. It translates to CASSPRIETQYF. Supplemented by reference TRBV18 and TRBJ2-5, the full variable domain reads NAGVMQNPRHLVRRRGQEARLRCSPMKGHSHVYWYRQLPEEGLKFMVYLQKENIIDESGMPKERFSAEFPKEGPSILRIQQVVRGDSAAYFCASSPRIETQYFGPGTRLLVL.

The chain links TRBV4-3 to TRBJ2-1; D is unresolved. Between the trimmed V and J ends, which lost 3 bases and 6 bases, there was a span of 9 bases. The CDR3 loop spans 13 amino acids. Germline V gene sequence: CDR1 LGHNA, CDR2 YSLEER. CDR3 DNA: TGCGCCAGCAGCCAGACCGGCTTCAATGAGCAGTTCTTC. Translating it yields CASSQTGFNEQFF.

This clone has only one observation. The chain joins TRBV4-2 to TRBJ2-3; possibly TRBD1 for D (6 bases). From germline, CDR1 is LGHNA and CDR2 YNFKEQ. Trimming left V 1 base short and J 2 bases short, with 13 bases between. CDR3 length equals 16 residues. CDR3 DNA sequence: TGTGCCAGCAGCCAAGCCCCGACAGGAACCACAGATACGCAGTATTTT. Translating it yields CASSQAPTGTTDTQYF.

This chain uses TRBV7-2 with TRBJ2-5; TRBD2 is a possible D gene (5 bases). CDR3 length: 13 residues. Trimming took 4 bases from V and 5 from J, leaving 11 bases between them. Germline loops: CDR1 SGHTA, CDR2 FQGNSA. CDR3 bases: TGTGCCAGCAGCTCTACACTAGTCGAGACCCAGTACTTC. It is translated as CASSSTLVETQYF.